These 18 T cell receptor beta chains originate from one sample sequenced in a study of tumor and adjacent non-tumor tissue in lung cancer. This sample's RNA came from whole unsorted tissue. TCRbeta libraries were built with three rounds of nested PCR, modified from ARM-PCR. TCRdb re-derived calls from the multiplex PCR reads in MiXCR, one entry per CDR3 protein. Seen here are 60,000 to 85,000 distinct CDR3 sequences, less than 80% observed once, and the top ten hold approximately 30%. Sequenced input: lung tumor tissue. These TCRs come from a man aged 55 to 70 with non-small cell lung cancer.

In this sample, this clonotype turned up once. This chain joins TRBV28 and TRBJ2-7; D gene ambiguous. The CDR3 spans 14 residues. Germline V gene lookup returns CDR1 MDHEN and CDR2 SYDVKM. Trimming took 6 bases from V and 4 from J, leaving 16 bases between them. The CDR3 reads CASRLRSVPYEQYF. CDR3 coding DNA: TGTGCCAGCAGATTGCGGTCCGTACCATACGAGCAGTACTTC.

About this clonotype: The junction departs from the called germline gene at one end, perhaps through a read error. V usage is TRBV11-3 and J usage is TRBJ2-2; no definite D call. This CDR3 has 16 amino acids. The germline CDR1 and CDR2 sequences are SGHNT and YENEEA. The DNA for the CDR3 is TGTGCCAGCAGCTTTCGCAGGAGAGTAGGCACCCGGGAGCTGTTTTTT. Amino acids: CASSFRRRVGTRELFF.

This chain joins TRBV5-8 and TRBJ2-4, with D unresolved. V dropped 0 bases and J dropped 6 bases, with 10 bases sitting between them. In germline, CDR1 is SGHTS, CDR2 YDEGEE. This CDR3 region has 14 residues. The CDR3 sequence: CASSLVETRNIQYF. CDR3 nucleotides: TGTGCCAGCAGCTTGGTTGAGACGAGAAACATTCAGTACTTC. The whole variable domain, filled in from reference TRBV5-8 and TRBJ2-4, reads EAGVTQSPTHLIKTRGQQATLRCSPISGHTSVYWYQQALGLGLQFLLWYDEGEERNRGNFPPRFSGRQFPNYSSELNVNALELEDSALYLCASSLVETRNIQYFGAGTRLSVL.

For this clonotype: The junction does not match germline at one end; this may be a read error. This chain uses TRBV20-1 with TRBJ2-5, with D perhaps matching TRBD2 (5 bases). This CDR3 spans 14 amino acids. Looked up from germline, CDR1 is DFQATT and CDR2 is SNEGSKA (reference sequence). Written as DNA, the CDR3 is TGCAGTGTTAGGGCTATCGGGAATCAAGAGATCCAGTACTTC. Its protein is CSVRAIGNQEIQYF.

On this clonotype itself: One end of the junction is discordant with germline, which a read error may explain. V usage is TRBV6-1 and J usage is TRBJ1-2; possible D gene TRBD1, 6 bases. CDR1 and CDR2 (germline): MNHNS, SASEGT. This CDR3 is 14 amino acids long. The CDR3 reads CASVGTPFNYDYTF. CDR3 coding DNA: TGTGCCAGCGTCGGGACACCTTTCAACTATGACTACACCTTC.

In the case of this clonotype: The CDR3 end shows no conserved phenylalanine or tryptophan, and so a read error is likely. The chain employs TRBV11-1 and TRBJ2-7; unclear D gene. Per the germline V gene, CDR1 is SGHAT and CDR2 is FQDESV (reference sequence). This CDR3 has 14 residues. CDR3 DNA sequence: TGTGCCAGCAGCTTTTTCTCCAACACCTACGGGCAGTACTAC. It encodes CASSFFSNTYGQYY.

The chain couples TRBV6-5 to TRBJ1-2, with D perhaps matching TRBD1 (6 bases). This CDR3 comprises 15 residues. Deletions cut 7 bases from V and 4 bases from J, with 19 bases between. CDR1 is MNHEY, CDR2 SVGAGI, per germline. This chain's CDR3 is CASTQRGGRGYGYTF. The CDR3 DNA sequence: TGTGCCAGCACCCAAAGGGGGGGCAGGGGCTATGGCTACACCTTC.

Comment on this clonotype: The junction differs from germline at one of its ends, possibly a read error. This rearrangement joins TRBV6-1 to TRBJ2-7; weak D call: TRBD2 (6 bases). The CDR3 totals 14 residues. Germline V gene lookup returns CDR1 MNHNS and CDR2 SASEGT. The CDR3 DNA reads TGTGCCAGCAGGGGTCTAGCGCGCTCCTACGAGCAGTGCTTC. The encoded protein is CASRGLARSYEQCF.

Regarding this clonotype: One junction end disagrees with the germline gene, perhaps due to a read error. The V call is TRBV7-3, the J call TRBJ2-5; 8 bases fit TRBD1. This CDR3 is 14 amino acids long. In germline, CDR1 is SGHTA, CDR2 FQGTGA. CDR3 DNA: TGTGTCAGCAGCGAAACAGGGGGGAAGGAGACCCACTACTTC. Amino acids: CVSSETGGKETHYF.

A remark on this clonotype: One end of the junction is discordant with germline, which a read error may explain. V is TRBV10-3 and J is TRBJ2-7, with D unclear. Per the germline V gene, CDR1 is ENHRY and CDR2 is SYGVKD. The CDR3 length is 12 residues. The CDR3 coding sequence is TGTACCATCAGTGAGTCCACATACGTGCAGTACTTT. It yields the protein CTISESTYVQYF.

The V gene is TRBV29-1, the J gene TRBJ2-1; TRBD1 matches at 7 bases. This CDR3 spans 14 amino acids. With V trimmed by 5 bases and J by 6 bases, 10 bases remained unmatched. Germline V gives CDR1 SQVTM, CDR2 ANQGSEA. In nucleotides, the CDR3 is TGCAGCGTTATCCTGGACAGGACCTGCAATGAGCAGTTCTTC. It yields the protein CSVILDRTCNEQFF.

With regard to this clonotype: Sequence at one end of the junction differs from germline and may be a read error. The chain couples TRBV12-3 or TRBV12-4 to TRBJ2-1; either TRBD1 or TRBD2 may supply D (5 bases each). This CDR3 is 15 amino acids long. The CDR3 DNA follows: TGTCCCAGCAGTTTCCCGCAGTGGGACCACAATGAGCAGTTCTTC. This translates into CPSSFPQWDHNEQFF.

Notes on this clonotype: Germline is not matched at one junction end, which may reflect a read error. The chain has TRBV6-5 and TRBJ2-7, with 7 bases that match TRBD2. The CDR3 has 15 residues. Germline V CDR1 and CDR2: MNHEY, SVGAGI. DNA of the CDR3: TGTGCCAACAGTTACTCGAGGAGGGAGGGATACGAGCAATACTTC. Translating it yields CANSYSRREGYEQYF.

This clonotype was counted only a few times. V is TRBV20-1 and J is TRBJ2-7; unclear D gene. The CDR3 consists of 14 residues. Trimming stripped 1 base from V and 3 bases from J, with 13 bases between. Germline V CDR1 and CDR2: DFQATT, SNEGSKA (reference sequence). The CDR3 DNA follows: TGCAGTGCTAGAGTGCGATTTAAGATCTACGAGCAGTACTTC. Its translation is CSARVRFKIYEQYF.

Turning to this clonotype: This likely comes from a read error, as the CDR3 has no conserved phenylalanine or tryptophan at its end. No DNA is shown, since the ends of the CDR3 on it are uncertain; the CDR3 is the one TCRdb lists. CDR3 loop: CSARDQRISYEHFS. This chain links TRBV20-1 with TRBJ2-1; the table's D call, TRBD2, has no DNA check behind it. In germline, CDR1 is DFQATT, CDR2 SNEGSKA (reference sequence). A total of 14 residues make up the CDR3, ends included.

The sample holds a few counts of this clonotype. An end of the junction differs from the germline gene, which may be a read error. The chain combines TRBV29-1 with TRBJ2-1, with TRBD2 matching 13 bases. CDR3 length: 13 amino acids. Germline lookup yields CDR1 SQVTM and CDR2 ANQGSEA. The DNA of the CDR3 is TGCGGCGTTGGACTAGCGGGAGTGGGTGAGCAGCTCTTC. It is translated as CGVGLAGVGEQLF.

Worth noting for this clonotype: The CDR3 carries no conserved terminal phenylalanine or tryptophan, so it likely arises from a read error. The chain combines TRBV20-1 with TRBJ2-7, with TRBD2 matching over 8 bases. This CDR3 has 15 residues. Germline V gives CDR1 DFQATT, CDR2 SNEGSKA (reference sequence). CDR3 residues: CSVSPQAGEFYEQYI. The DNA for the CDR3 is TGCAGCGTTAGCCCTCAAGCGGGAGAGTTCTACGAGCAGTACATC.

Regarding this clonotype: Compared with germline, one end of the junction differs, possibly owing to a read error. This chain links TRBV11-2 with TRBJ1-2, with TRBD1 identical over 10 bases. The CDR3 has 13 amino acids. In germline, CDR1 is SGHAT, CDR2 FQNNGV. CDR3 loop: CARSLGTGDGYTF. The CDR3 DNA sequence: TGTGCCAGAAGCTTAGGGACAGGGGACGGCTACACCTTC.